This T cell receptor (beta chain) originates from a study of blood T cell repertoires in COVID-19. Overall study: Samples taken during acute and convalescent COVID-19 were collected in the United States, Italy and Spain. PBMCs, B-cell-depleted T cells, or T cells were the source of the cDNA or gDNA that made up the material.

How the authors handled the data: Nucleated cell number was recorded as an estimate derived from reference gene primer amplification. Profiled with immunoSEQ multiplex PCR; TCRdb holds only in-frame clones, not every one. The V and J calls and clone size were taken over from that table, and D and trimming were inferred from the DNA. The data show about 79,000 clones, about 89% seen once. This clone has just one count. With 3 bases clipped from V and 4 bases from J, the junction kept 5 bases outside the gene matches. Looked up from germline, CDR1 is MDHEN and CDR2 is SYDVKM. The CDR3 loop spans 15 amino acids.

V gene TRBV28 combines with J gene TRBJ2-1; TRBD2 agrees at 8 bases. The sequencing sample was made of peripheral blood. This TCR derives from a man between 65 and 85 years old with active or convalescent COVID-19. CDR3 in DNA: TGTGCCAGCAGTTTTAGCGGGACGCCTTACAATGAGCAGTTCTTC. Its translation is CASSFSGTPYNEQFF.